This T cell receptor (beta chain) was captured by sequencing in a study of blood T cell repertoires in COVID-19. Sequencing used immunoSEQ multiplex PCR; TCRdb keeps in-frame clones, though not all of them. The repertoire holds roughly 290,000 clones, with around 85% as singletons. Germline lookup yields CDR1 SGHRS and CDR2 YFSETQ. This CDR3 has 14 residues. The ends lost 0 bases at V and 3 bases at J; junction bases unmatched: 2. The receptor was isolated from a woman in her forties who had recovered from COVID-19. The sample comprised PBMCs or T cells enriched from blood (not recorded which). The rearrangement links TRBV5-1 to TRBJ2-5; 7 positions match TRBD1. CDR3 in amino acids: CASSLEGTEETQYF. CDR3 sequence (DNA): TGCGCCAGCAGCTTGGAAGGGACAGAAGAGACCCAGTACTTC.